These 30 T cell receptor beta chains were all obtained from the same sample, sequenced in a study of human T cells and chemical hapten exposure. One entry per CDR3 protein results from TCRdb running MiXCR on the RACE reads. The table lists around 130,000 distinct CDR3 sequences, around 8.3% of them singletons. Time point defined: healthy volunteer bleed at 2 weeks. Unfractionated whole blood was the source of the extracted total RNA. The material sequenced was whole blood. The receptors stem from a male donor in good health. Some clones in this sample may be carry-over from other donors' samples.

The V and J genes are TRBV27 and TRBJ1-1; weak D call: TRBD1 (5 bases). V lost 8 bases and J 5 bases, leaving 15 bases between the germline ends. The CDR3 covers 13 residues. CDR1 and CDR2 (germline): MNHEY, SMNVEV (reference sequence). This CDR3 reads CASAVGERTEAFF. The CDR3 DNA is TGTGCCAGCGCAGTGGGGGAGAGGACTGAAGCTTTCTTT.

This clonotype was observed a few times. The rearrangement uses TRBV29-1 and TRBJ1-2; 11 positions agree with TRBD1. After removal of 0 bases from V and 4 bases from J, the junction contained 4 bases not matched to a gene. The CDR3 is 15 residues long. Per the germline V gene, CDR1 is SQVTM and CDR2 is ANQGSEA. The CDR3 is CSVEDHGTGGYGYTF. In nucleotides, the CDR3 is TGCAGCGTTGAAGATCATGGGACAGGGGGCTATGGCTACACCTTC. Variable domain in full (rest from reference TRBV29-1 and TRBJ1-2): SAVISQKPSRDICQRGTSLTIQCQVDSQVTMMFWYRQQPGQSLTLIATANQGSEATYESGFVIDKFPISRPNLTFSTLTVSNMSPEDSSIYLCSVEDHGTGGYGYTFGSGTRLTVV.

This clonotype occurred many times. The chain couples TRBV18 to TRBJ2-7, with 7 bases aligning to TRBD2. Trimming removed 4 bases from V and 6 bases from J; junction bases left unmatched: 9. The CDR3 is 14 amino acids. In germline, CDR1 is KGHSH, CDR2 LQKENI. In DNA form, the CDR3 reads TGTGCCAGCTCACTACAGCGGGAAAGGGTCGAGCAGTACTTC. This sequence encodes CASSLQRERVEQYF.

Only a few counts were recorded for this clonotype. The chain has TRBV5-1 and TRBJ1-5; a weak D match, TRBD1 (6 bases). This CDR3 spans 13 amino acids. Trimming removed 2 bases at V and 6 bases at J, with 9 bases between. CDR1 is SGHRS and CDR2 is YFSETQ in the germline V gene. CDR3 DNA: TGCGCCAGCAGCTTTAGGGGGGGTCAGCCCCAGCATTTT. It encodes CASSFRGGQPQHF.

V usage is TRBV4-3 and J usage is TRBJ1-3; 12 bases line up with TRBD1. The CDR3 covers 16 residues. Germline CDR1 reads LGHNA; CDR2 reads YSLEER. With 0 bases clipped from V and 7 bases from J, the junction kept 4 bases outside the gene matches. The CDR3 loop reads CASSQDGTGGWNTIYF. Here the CDR3 DNA reads TGCGCCAGCAGCCAAGATGGGACAGGGGGCTGGAACACCATATATTTT.

This chain uses TRBV4-3 with TRBJ1-6, with 7 nucleotides matching TRBD1. V lost 5 bases, J lost 9 bases, and 10 bases stayed unmatched. Germline assignment: CDR1 LGHNA and CDR2 YSLEER. The CDR3 is 15 amino acids. The CDR3 protein is CASSEAAAGGSPLHF. DNA of the CDR3: TGCGCCAGCAGCGAAGCGGCGGCAGGGGGTTCACCCCTCCACTTT.

The chain couples TRBV7-9 to TRBJ2-7; tentatively, D is TRBD1 or TRBD2 (5 bases each). This CDR3 spans 14 amino acids. The ends were cut back, 2 bases at V and 5 bases at J, with 13 bases in the middle. CDR1 and CDR2 from the germline V gene are SEHNR and FQNEAQ (reference sequence). CDR3 amino acids: CASSLFVRDHEQYF. CDR3 nucleotide sequence: TGTGCCAGCAGCTTATTCGTCAGGGACCACGAGCAGTACTTC.

This chain joins TRBV30 and TRBJ2-7; 9 nucleotides line up with TRBD1. The CDR3 spans 14 residues. Germline V gene sequence: CDR1 GTSNPN, CDR2 SVGIG (reference sequence). V trimming: 3 bases; J trimming: 2 bases; junction bases outside the gene matches: 5. The CDR3 DNA follows: TGTGCCTGGAGCGGGGACAGGGACACCTACGAGCAGTACTTC. As protein: CAWSGDRDTYEQYF.

Ten or more counts support this clonotype. The V gene is TRBV7-9, the J gene TRBJ1-5; unclear D gene. In germline, CDR1 is SEHNR, CDR2 FQNEAQ (reference sequence). Trimming removed 1 base from V and 6 bases from J, with 4 bases in between. CDR3 length: 12 amino acids. DNA of the CDR3: TGTGCCAGCAGCTTAGGCGGTCAGCCCCAGCATTTT. Residues: CASSLGGQPQHF.

Many counts were recorded for this clonotype. The rearrangement links TRBV27 to TRBJ2-7; 10 positions agree with TRBD2. Per the germline V gene, CDR1 is MNHEY and CDR2 is SMNVEV (reference sequence). The CDR3 totals 19 residues. The V and J ends lost 2 bases and 2 bases, in that order; junction bases with no gene match: 15. The CDR3 protein is CASSLGPGGWLAGAYEQYF. The CDR3 DNA is TGTGCCAGCAGTTTAGGTCCAGGGGGCTGGCTAGCGGGGGCCTACGAGCAGTACTTC.

This clonotype was recorded at least ten times. The genes are TRBV6-6 and TRBJ2-7; 8 bases map to TRBD1. V shed 6 bases and J 3 bases; nucleotides not matched to a gene: 7. CDR1 MNHNY and CDR2 SVGAGI come from the germline V gene (reference sequence). CDR3 length: 14 residues. The chain's CDR3 is CASSRDRGFYEQYF. In DNA, the CDR3 is TGTGCCAGCAGCCGCGACAGGGGATTCTACGAGCAGTACTTC.

This chain uses TRBV5-1 with TRBJ1-1; TRBD1 agrees at 8 bases. There are 14 residues in the CDR3. V lost 2 bases to trimming and J lost 4 bases; unmatched junction nucleotides: 4. Germline CDR1 is SGHRS and CDR2 is YFSETQ. The CDR3 nucleotides read TGCGCCAGCAGCTTACAGGGGGACGGCACTGAAGCTTTCTTT. Translating it yields CASSLQGDGTEAFF.

There are many counts of this clonotype. The chain joins TRBV7-6 to TRBJ2-7, with TRBD1 matching 9 bases. Germline assignment: CDR1 SGHVS and CDR2 FNYEAQ. There are 15 residues in the CDR3. With 1 base clipped from V and 3 bases from J, the junction kept 4 bases outside the gene matches. The CDR3: CASSLEQGAGYEQYF. As DNA, the CDR3 is TGTGCCAGCAGCTTAGAACAGGGGGCGGGCTACGAGCAGTACTTC.

The chain carries TRBV20-1 and TRBJ2-4, with TRBD1 matching over 7 bases. CDR3 length equals 15 residues. The germline gives CDR1 DFQATT, CDR2 SNEGSKA (reference sequence). V shed 7 bases, J shed 0 bases, and the junction held 9 bases outside the gene matches. CDR3 nucleotides: TGCAGTGTAGGAAACAGGGGCCTAGCCAAAAACATTCAGTACTTC. Encoded protein: CSVGNRGLAKNIQYF.

The J gene is TRBJ1-3, the V gene TRBV5-1; D is unclear. With 4 bases removed from V and 0 bases from J, the gap between germline ends came to 14 bases. The CDR3 spans 16 residues. The germline V gene has CDR1 SGHRS and CDR2 YFSETQ. CDR3 residues: CASSEQPGSSGNTIYF. Written as DNA, the CDR3 is TGCGCCAGCAGCGAACAACCGGGATCCTCTGGAAACACCATATATTTT.

The chain uses TRBV20-1 and TRBJ2-7; 9 bases match TRBD2. Trimming cost V 1 base and J 2 bases; bases outside gene matches: 3. The CDR3 length is 14 residues. Looked up from germline, CDR1 is DFQATT and CDR2 is SNEGSKA (reference sequence). The CDR3 spells CSARVLAGTYEQYF. As DNA, the CDR3 is TGCAGTGCTAGAGTCCTAGCGGGAACCTACGAGCAGTACTTC.

In its sample, this clonotype was seen many times. Relative to the germline gene, one junction end is altered; a read error may explain this. J is TRBJ2-7 and V is TRBV5-1; 13 bases line up with TRBD2. The germline V gene has CDR1 SGHRS and CDR2 YFSETQ. There are 16 residues in the CDR3. The CDR3 region is CASSSGLAGSSYEQYF. The CDR3 nucleotides read TGTGCCAGCAGCTCGGGACTAGCGGGGAGCTCCTACGAGCAGTACTTC.

This clonotype was detected only a few times. The V call is TRBV6-5, the J call TRBJ1-5, with D tentatively TRBD1 (5 bases). Germline assignment: CDR1 MNHEY and CDR2 SVGAGI. V was cut by 10 bases and J by 7 bases, with 20 bases left in between. The CDR3 length is 14 residues. CDR3 protein: CATSPGAGHQPQHF. The CDR3 region has the DNA TGTGCCACCTCACCCGGGGCAGGGCACCAGCCCCAGCATTTT.

A few counts support this clonotype. The V call is TRBV4-1, the J call TRBJ2-3; D may be TRBD2 (6 bases). CDR3 length equals 15 residues. V lost 4 bases, J lost 1 base, and 12 bases lay in between. Looked up from germline, CDR1 is MGHRA and CDR2 is YSYEKL. DNA of the CDR3: TGCGCCAGCAGCCCGTCCGAGCGGGGCACAGATACGCAGTATTTT. Protein sequence: CASSPSERGTDTQYF.

This clonotype was counted ten times or more. The chain carries TRBV5-5 and TRBJ1-1, with D possibly matching TRBD1 (6 bases). The germline V gene has CDR1 SGHKS and CDR2 YYEKEE (reference sequence). The V end was cut by 3 bases, the J end by 4 bases, with 13 bases between. This CDR3 has 14 residues. The CDR3 bases are TGTGCCAGCAGCTCCTACAGGGAGATCACTGAAGCTTTCTTT. Its translation is CASSSYREITEAFF.

The table lists this clonotype with a few counts. The chain joins TRBV27 to TRBJ2-3; maybe TRBD2 (5 bases). This CDR3 comprises 16 residues. Germline CDR1 and CDR2: MNHEY and SMNVEV (reference sequence). V was trimmed by 2 bases and J by 6 bases, leaving 18 bases between them. CDR3 nucleotide sequence: TGTGCCAGCAGTTTAAGATCAGCGCAGAGGAGGGATACGCAGTATTTT. Its translation is CASSLRSAQRRDTQYF.

This clonotype was counted at least ten times. This chain uses TRBV7-6 with TRBJ2-5; 9 bases are shared with TRBD1. This CDR3 region has 15 residues. Germline lookup yields CDR1 SGHVS and CDR2 FNYEAQ. Unmatched junction bases numbered 7, after V lost 4 bases and J lost 4 bases. Written as DNA, the CDR3 is TGTGCCAGCAGCTCCCTAGGGACAGGGTTAGAGACCCAGTACTTC. It is translated as CASSSLGTGLETQYF.

The rearrangement uses TRBV7-9 and TRBJ1-2, with a weak D call TRBD1 (5 bases). Looked up from germline, CDR1 is SEHNR and CDR2 is FQNEAQ (reference sequence). The V end lost 6 bases, the J end lost 4 bases, and 12 bases lay between the germline ends. The CDR3 sequence is 13 residues long. CDR3 nucleotide sequence: TGTGCCAGCAGACCCAGGGTCTCCTATGGCTACACCTTC. Protein: CASRPRVSYGYTF.

This clonotype has only a few counts. The chain is built from TRBV6-5 and TRBJ2-1; D is undetermined. Per the germline V gene, CDR1 is MNHEY and CDR2 is SVGAGI. Trimming took off 6 bases at V and 0 bases at J, with 12 bases between the two ends. This CDR3 contains 15 residues. The CDR3 region is CASSPPRASYNEQFF. The CDR3, as DNA: TGTGCCAGCAGCCCCCCTCGAGCCTCCTACAATGAGCAGTTCTTC.

CDR3: CASSRGQQYEQYF. The DNA for the CDR3 is TGTGCCAGCAGCCGGGGACAGCAGTACGAGCAGTACTTC. The rearrangement links TRBV7-8 to TRBJ2-7; the match to TRBD1 covers 7 bases. J gave up 4 bases and V 5 bases, and 5 bases lay outside the gene matches. The CDR3 length is 13 residues. Germline CDR1 and CDR2: SGHVS and FQNEAQ.

The chain links TRBV4-2 to TRBJ2-1; D remains unclear. Looked up from germline, CDR1 is LGHNA and CDR2 is YNFKEQ. The CDR3 loop spans 14 amino acids. Trimming removed 1 base from V and 10 bases from J, with 14 bases in between. The CDR3 DNA reads as TGTGCCAGCAGCCAAGTGGGCCCAACTGGAGAGCAGTTCTTC. Protein product: CASSQVGPTGEQFF.

This clonotype was observed a handful of times. This rearrangement joins TRBV20-1 to TRBJ2-2; TRBD2 aligns across 8 bases. The CDR3 sequence is 15 residues long. J was trimmed by 6 bases and V by 3 bases; bases with no gene match: 9. Germline CDR1 DFQATT, CDR2 SNEGSKA (reference sequence). CDR3 sequence reads: CSASFLSGGAGELFF. The CDR3 nucleotides read TGCAGTGCTAGTTTCTTGAGCGGGGGTGCCGGGGAGCTGTTTTTT.

This clonotype has ten or more counts. The chain joins TRBV12-5 to TRBJ2-7; tentatively, D is TRBD2 (5 bases). There are 14 residues in the CDR3. Trimming left V 2 bases short and J 3 bases short, with 11 bases between. Germline CDR1 reads LGHNT; CDR2 reads FRNRAP. CDR3 in DNA: TGTGCTAGTGGTTTGTCCGGGAAGCTCTACGAGCAGTACTTC. It translates to CASGLSGKLYEQYF.

Only a few counts were recorded for this clonotype. The genes are TRBV19 and TRBJ2-4; 10 nucleotides match TRBD2. The V and J ends lost 7 bases and 3 bases, in that order; junction bases with no gene match: 9. The CDR3 covers 16 residues. Germline V gene lookup returns CDR1 LNHDA and CDR2 SQIVND (reference sequence). Written as DNA, the CDR3 is TGTGCCAGTACCCGGGAGCGGGAGGGGTACAAAAACATTCAGTACTTC. It yields the protein CASTREREGYKNIQYF.

Concerning this clonotype: A read error may account for a junction end that differs from germline. The chain uses TRBV12-3 or TRBV12-4 and TRBJ1-5; D is perhaps TRBD1 (6 bases). The length of the CDR3 is 15 residues. CDR3 DNA: TGTGTCAGCAGTTTAGGTCAGGGGAGCAATCAGCCCCAGCATTTT. Protein product: CVSSLGQGSNQPQHF.